This TCR beta chain was found in a study of regulatory T cells in long-lasting Graves disease (dated by TCRdb to about 2021). Study-wide context: Persistent Graves' disease was defined as antithyroid drug treatment for over 5 years with persistently positive TSH receptor autoantibodies. Antithyroid drugs had been taken for around 9.8 years on average by persistent Graves' disease patients in the clinical cohort. The study was conducted in China and was registered as a clinical trial. This study used TCR sequencing and RNA sequencing of peripheral blood to compare persistent Graves' disease patients against newly diagnosed Graves' disease patients. TCR sequencing covered roughly 13 persistent and 20 or so newly diagnosed Graves' disease patients, some 33 samples in total. Paper-wide results and their limitations: The authors noted that the small sample size was a limitation that may lower accuracy. Patients with persistent disease shared more public clonotypes (under 3,000) than newly diagnosed patients did (about 1,000). Persistent disease showed preferential use of TRBV28, TRBJ1-2 and TRBJ2-5, whereas newly diagnosed disease favored TRBV20-1 and TRBJ2-1. Sequencing and analysis were limited to the TCR beta chain. Because the primary lesion, thyroid tissue, could not be accessed, the study looked at peripheral blood alone. Compared with newly diagnosed patients, persistent Graves' disease patients had lower TCR Shannon entropy and fewer highly expanded clones, which suggests clonal expansion.

Libraries came from multiplex PCR. These reads were obtained on an Illumina HiSeq 4000. iRepertoire HTBI primers and Arm-PCR amplification of CDR3 regions were used to construct TCR beta libraries. Gel purification was performed on PCR products prior to sequencing. Under the source paper's analysis protocol: Across samples, around 62 TRBV and around 15 TRBJ segments were identified and used for gene usage analysis of CDR3 amino acid clonotypes. Filtered high-quality paired reads were merged into contigs using COPE and FqMerger. BLAST was used to align contigs to IMGT TRBV, TRBD and TRBJ reference genes, and CDR3 was defined according to IMGT. Clonotypes above 0.1% frequency were classified as highly expanded clones. Shannon entropy was used to measure repertoire diversity, and the Gini coefficient was used to measure V-J evenness. A clonotype was considered public if more than one individual shared it. TCRdb cleaned the public reads at Q25 with fastp, built clones with MiXCR and kept in-frame beta chains. Rows merge per CDR3 protein into single entries with the most common DNA and genes. The authors' filters were not applied to this entry. This sample is represented by around 430,000 distinct CDR3 sequences; roughly 23% of them were singletons. 10% to 15% of the sample is in the top ten clones.

Looking up the germline V gene yields CDR1 SGHTA and CDR2 FQGNSA. The CDR3, cysteine through phenylalanine, is 13 amino acids long. Only CDR3 DNA remains: 39 bases, in frame from the first base. The germline ends are 9 bases apart after V is trimmed by 5 bases and J by 3 bases. Concerning this clonotype itself: Its antigen is not yet known. Nothing much larger sits one base from this clone, and base qualities are not available.

Read against the paper, the sample's time point label means: persistent/refractory GD, antithyroid drugs over 5 years with positive TRAb. For both TCR sequencing and RNA sequencing, RNA was extracted from PBMCs using TRIzol. Graves' disease was diagnosed according to American Thyroid Association guidelines. Recruitment of patients was carried out at an endocrinology department in Xi'an, China. Each patient gave approximately 10 milliliters of peripheral blood, collected in an EDTA anticoagulant tube. PBMCs were isolated by Ficoll Paque Plus density gradient separation without further T cell sorting. An Agilent 2100 Bioanalyzer and agarose gel were used to check RNA quality, while a NanoDrop 2000 measured RNA concentration.

The chain is made from TRBV7-2 and TRBJ2-3, with the D gene too uncertain to name. This sequence was found in a female donor with Graves disease. Sequenced material: peripheral blood mononuclear cells (PBMCs), taken when the disease was refractory, from a patient treated with antithyroid drugs. The base sequence is TGTGCCAGCAGCGATTCCCGGACAGATACGCAGTATTTT. It is translated as CASSDSRTDTQYF.